These T cell receptor beta chains were read from a single sample in a study of cytomegalovirus exposure and HLA in healthy donors. Method: immunoSEQ multiplex PCR; TCRdb's copy keeps in-frame clones and lacks some. The sample yields more than 45,000 clones, 70% seen once. Sequencing input: PBMCs. These receptors came from an older woman in good health and CMV-seropositive. Both conserved end residues are part of each CDR3. The order of the fields is V gene, J gene, clone size, D gene, CDR3 protein, CDR3 DNA. D genes are given only for firm matches. The size field is filled for only some rows; it gives once, few, many or a size class.

v_call: TRBV6-5; j_call: TRBJ2-5; clone_size: -; d_call: TRBD1; cdr3_aa: CASSWDRAQETQYF; cdr3_nt: TGTGCCAGCAGTTGGGACAGGGCCCAAGAGACCCAGTACTTC
v_call: TRBV11-3; j_call: TRBJ2-1; clone_size: few; d_call: -; cdr3_aa: CASSLDGVGYNEQFF; cdr3_nt: TGTGCCAGCAGCTTAGACGGGGTGGGGTACAATGAGCAGTTCTTC
v_call: TRBV2; j_call: TRBJ2-4; clone_size: -; d_call: -; cdr3_aa: CASSEQRQAKNIQYF; cdr3_nt: TGTGCCAGCAGTGAACAGAGACAAGCCAAAAACATTCAGTACTTC
v_call: TRBV7-2; j_call: TRBJ2-7; clone_size: -; d_call: TRBD1; cdr3_aa: CASSRDRTGGEEQYF; cdr3_nt: TGTGCCAGCAGCCGAGATAGGACAGGGGGCGAGGAGCAGTACTTC
v_call: TRBV30; j_call: TRBJ2-1; clone_size: -; d_call: TRBD2; cdr3_aa: CAWSVPGGGLSDYNEQFF; cdr3_nt: TGTGCCTGGAGTGTACCGGGAGGCGGCCTTTCCGATTACAATGAGCAGTTCTTC
v_call: TRBV4-3; j_call: TRBJ2-2; clone_size: few; d_call: -; cdr3_aa: CASSQEYGQGLSGELFF; cdr3_nt: TGCGCCAGCAGCCAAGAGTACGGGCAGGGGCTTTCGGGGGAGCTGTTTTTT
v_call: TRBV14; j_call: TRBJ1-2; clone_size: -; d_call: TRBD1; cdr3_aa: CASSQITGASGYTF; cdr3_nt: TGTGCCAGCAGCCAAATTACAGGGGCGAGTGGCTACACCTTC
v_call: TRBV27; j_call: TRBJ1-6; clone_size: -; d_call: -; cdr3_aa: CASSSDPARRSPLHF; cdr3_nt: TGTGCCAGCAGTAGTGACCCGGCCAGGCGTTCACCCCTCCACTTT
v_call: TRBV2; j_call: TRBJ2-1; clone_size: -; d_call: TRBD2; cdr3_aa: CASTEGLAGPNEQFF; cdr3_nt: TGTGCCAGCACCGAGGGGCTAGCGGGCCCCAATGAGCAGTTCTTC
v_call: TRBV6-6; j_call: TRBJ1-2; clone_size: -; d_call: TRBD1; cdr3_aa: CASSRGTANGYTF; cdr3_nt: TGTGCCAGCAGTCGGGGGACAGCGAATGGCTACACCTTC
v_call: TRBV30; j_call: TRBJ1-2; clone_size: -; d_call: TRBD1; cdr3_aa: CAWTEFHRGGYTF; cdr3_nt: TGTGCCTGGACTGAATTTCACAGGGGCGGCTACACCTTC
v_call: TRBV30; j_call: TRBJ1-3; clone_size: -; d_call: -; cdr3_aa: CAWRAPLGAKPGNTIYF; cdr3_nt: TGTGCCTGGAGGGCTCCACTGGGGGCTAAACCTGGAAACACCATATATTTT
v_call: TRBV2; j_call: TRBJ2-7; clone_size: -; d_call: TRBD1; cdr3_aa: CASKRQGDSYEQYF; cdr3_nt: TGTGCCAGCAAAAGACAGGGGGACTCCTACGAGCAGTACTTC
v_call: TRBV27; j_call: TRBJ2-3; clone_size: -; d_call: -; cdr3_aa: CASSPPAAHTQYF; cdr3_nt: TGTGCCAGCTCACCCCCAGCGGCGCATACGCAGTATTTT
v_call: TRBV29-1; j_call: TRBJ1-2; clone_size: once; d_call: TRBD1; cdr3_aa: CSVDWGDRPYGYTF; cdr3_nt: TGCAGCGTTGATTGGGGGGACAGACCTTATGGCTACACCTTC
v_call: TRBV7-2; j_call: TRBJ1-1; clone_size: -; d_call: TRBD1; cdr3_aa: CASSLGLQGGDTEAFF; cdr3_nt: TGTGCCAGCAGCTTAGGGCTACAGGGGGGGGACACTGAAGCTTTCTTT
v_call: TRBV28; j_call: TRBJ1-1; clone_size: -; d_call: -; cdr3_aa: CASSSLEAKAFF; cdr3_nt: TGTGCCAGCAGCTCCCTCGAGGCCAAAGCTTTCTTT
v_call: TRBV5-6; j_call: TRBJ2-1; clone_size: few; d_call: TRBD1; cdr3_aa: CASSLQGQGYNEQFF; cdr3_nt: TGTGCCAGCAGCTTACAGGGACAGGGATACAATGAGCAGTTCTTC
v_call: TRBV7-9; j_call: TRBJ1-5; clone_size: -; d_call: -; cdr3_aa: CASSLSGSDRPAQPQHF; cdr3_nt: TGTGCCAGCAGCTTATCGGGCTCCGACAGGCCTGCCCAGCCCCAGCATTTT
v_call: TRBV4-3; j_call: TRBJ1-6; clone_size: -; d_call: -; cdr3_aa: CASSQDEVRYNSPLHF; cdr3_nt: TGCGCCAGCAGCCAAGATGAGGTCAGATATAATTCACCCCTCCACTTT
v_call: TRBV4-1; j_call: TRBJ1-5; clone_size: once; d_call: TRBD1; cdr3_aa: CASRQAGGKQPQHF; cdr3_nt: TGCGCCAGCAGACAAGCAGGGGGCAAGCAGCCCCAGCATTTT
v_call: TRBV30; j_call: TRBJ1-5; clone_size: -; d_call: -; cdr3_aa: CAWSLPGQPQHF; cdr3_nt: TGTGCCTGGAGTCTTCCCGGTCAGCCCCAGCATTTT
v_call: TRBV6-1; j_call: TRBJ2-4; clone_size: -; d_call: -; cdr3_aa: CASSETGGAGTKNIQYF; cdr3_nt: TGTGCCAGCAGTGAAACTGGAGGGGCTGGGACCAAAAACATTCAGTACTTC
v_call: TRBV19; j_call: TRBJ1-1; clone_size: -; d_call: TRBD1; cdr3_aa: CASSGQGATEAFF; cdr3_nt: TGTGCCAGTAGTGGGCAGGGGGCGACTGAAGCTTTCTTT
v_call: TRBV2; j_call: TRBJ2-2; clone_size: few; d_call: TRBD2; cdr3_aa: CASSQGPSGPLGELFF; cdr3_nt: TGTGCCAGCAGTCAAGGGCCTAGCGGACCCTTGGGGGAGCTGTTTTTT
v_call: TRBV6-5; j_call: TRBJ1-1; clone_size: few; d_call: -; cdr3_aa: CASRQTRQLEAFF; cdr3_nt: TGTGCCAGCAGACAAACCCGACAGCTTGAAGCTTTCTTT
v_call: TRBV7-9; j_call: TRBJ2-7; clone_size: -; d_call: TRBD1; cdr3_aa: CASSTSDREEQYF; cdr3_nt: TGTGCCAGCAGCACGTCGGACAGGGAAGAGCAGTACTTC
v_call: TRBV7-2; j_call: TRBJ2-4; clone_size: -; d_call: TRBD2; cdr3_aa: CASSLLAGVSLGNIQYF; cdr3_nt: TGTGCCAGCAGCTTGTTAGCGGGGGTTTCGCTGGGGAACATTCAGTACTTC
v_call: TRBV4-3; j_call: TRBJ1-6; clone_size: -; d_call: -; cdr3_aa: CASSQETTLTGNNSPLHF; cdr3_nt: TGCGCCAGCAGCCAAGAAACAACGCTTACAGGGAATAATTCACCCCTCCACTTT
v_call: TRBV18; j_call: TRBJ1-1; clone_size: -; d_call: -; cdr3_aa: CASRAAGGYMNTEAFF; cdr3_nt: TGTGCCAGCCGGGCGGCCGGGGGATACATGAACACTGAAGCTTTCTTT
v_call: TRBV5-1; j_call: TRBJ2-5; clone_size: -; d_call: -; cdr3_aa: CASSLGIAGAEETQYF; cdr3_nt: TGCGCCAGCAGCTTGGGTATTGCGGGGGCCGAAGAGACCCAGTACTTC
v_call: TRBV6-5; j_call: TRBJ2-1; clone_size: -; d_call: -; cdr3_aa: CATVAFSYNEQFF; cdr3_nt: TGTGCCACCGTAGCCTTCTCCTACAATGAGCAGTTCTTC
v_call: TRBV28; j_call: TRBJ1-1; clone_size: -; d_call: TRBD1; cdr3_aa: CASRVGTGGTTEAFF; cdr3_nt: TGTGCCAGCAGAGTTGGGACAGGGGGAACGACTGAAGCTTTCTTT
v_call: TRBV4-1; j_call: TRBJ2-3; clone_size: few; d_call: TRBD1; cdr3_aa: CASSPGQSGVLDTQYF; cdr3_nt: TGCGCCAGCAGCCCGGGACAGAGTGGGGTTTTAGATACGCAGTATTTT
v_call: TRBV4-3; j_call: TRBJ1-2; clone_size: -; d_call: TRBD1; cdr3_aa: CASSQQATGDGYTF; cdr3_nt: TGCGCCAGCAGCCAACAGGCTACAGGGGATGGCTACACCTTC
v_call: TRBV27; j_call: TRBJ1-2; clone_size: once; d_call: -; cdr3_aa: CASSLSAGDYGYTF; cdr3_nt: TGTGCCAGCAGTTTATCGGCAGGGGACTATGGCTACACCTTC
v_call: TRBV7-2; j_call: TRBJ1-5; clone_size: -; d_call: -; cdr3_aa: CASSPYTGRGNQPQHF; cdr3_nt: TGTGCCAGCAGCCCGTATACAGGGCGCGGGAATCAGCCCCAGCATTTT
v_call: TRBV7-2; j_call: TRBJ2-3; clone_size: -; d_call: -; cdr3_aa: CASRESGGLRGTDTQYF; cdr3_nt: TGTGCCAGCAGGGAAAGTGGGGGCCTGCGAGGCACAGATACGCAGTATTTT
v_call: TRBV5-4; j_call: TRBJ2-5; clone_size: -; d_call: TRBD2; cdr3_aa: CASSPTSGGQETQYF; cdr3_nt: TGTGCCAGCAGCCCGACTAGCGGGGGACAAGAGACCCAGTACTTC
v_call: TRBV5-1; j_call: TRBJ2-2; clone_size: few; d_call: -; cdr3_aa: CASSSGLSGTGELFF; cdr3_nt: TGCGCCAGCAGCTCGGGACTCTCGGGCACCGGGGAGCTGTTTTTT
v_call: TRBV7-9; j_call: TRBJ1-2; clone_size: -; d_call: TRBD1; cdr3_aa: CSSSLESQGNYGYTF; cdr3_nt: TGTTCCAGCAGCTTAGAGTCACAGGGGAACTATGGCTACACCTTC
v_call: TRBV2; j_call: TRBJ2-1; clone_size: -; d_call: -; cdr3_aa: CASSEGRGQFNEQFF; cdr3_nt: TGTGCCAGCAGTGAGGGGCGGGGGCAGTTCAATGAGCAGTTCTTC
v_call: TRBV5-8; j_call: TRBJ1-1; clone_size: -; d_call: -; cdr3_aa: CASAGLGGIDPEAFF; cdr3_nt: TGTGCCAGCGCTGGCCTTGGGGGGATCGACCCTGAAGCTTTCTTT
v_call: TRBV29-1; j_call: TRBJ2-3; clone_size: few; d_call: TRBD2; cdr3_aa: CSVADSGGPPADTQYF; cdr3_nt: TGCAGCGTTGCAGATAGCGGGGGGCCCCCGGCAGATACGCAGTATTTT
v_call: TRBV4-3; j_call: TRBJ1-5; clone_size: -; d_call: -; cdr3_aa: CASSQGIENQPQHF; cdr3_nt: TGCGCCAGCAGCCAAGGTATTGAGAATCAGCCCCAGCATTTT
v_call: TRBV27; j_call: TRBJ1-6; clone_size: -; d_call: TRBD1; cdr3_aa: CASSASGTGYLSLHF; cdr3_nt: TGTGCCAGCAGTGCCTCCGGGACAGGGTATCTAAGCCTCCACTTT
v_call: TRBV4-3; j_call: TRBJ2-7; clone_size: -; d_call: -; cdr3_aa: CASSLNYIGSAPYEQYF; cdr3_nt: TGCGCCAGCAGCCTTAACTACATCGGGTCGGCGCCCTACGAGCAGTACTTC